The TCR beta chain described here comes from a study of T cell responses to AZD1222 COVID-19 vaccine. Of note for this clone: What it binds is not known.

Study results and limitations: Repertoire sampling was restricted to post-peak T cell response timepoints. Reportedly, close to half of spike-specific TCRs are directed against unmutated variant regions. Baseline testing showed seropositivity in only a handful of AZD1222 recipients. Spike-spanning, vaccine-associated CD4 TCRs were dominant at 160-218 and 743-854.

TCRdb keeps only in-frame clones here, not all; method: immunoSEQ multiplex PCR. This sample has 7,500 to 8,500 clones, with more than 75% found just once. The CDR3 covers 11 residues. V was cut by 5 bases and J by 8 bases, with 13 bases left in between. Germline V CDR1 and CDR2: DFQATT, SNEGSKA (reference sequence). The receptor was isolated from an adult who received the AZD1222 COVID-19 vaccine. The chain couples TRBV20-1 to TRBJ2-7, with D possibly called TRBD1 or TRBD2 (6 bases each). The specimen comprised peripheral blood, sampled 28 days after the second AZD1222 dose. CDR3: CSAGVGGKQYF. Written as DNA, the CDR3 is TGCAGTGCTGGCGTCGGGGGCAAGCAGTACTTC.